This T cell receptor (beta chain) was sequenced in a study of type 1 regulatory T cells. Study information: An in vitro protocol generated T-allo10, a Tr1-enriched, alloantigen-specific CD4 T cell product.

MiXCR, applied by TCRdb to the reads, yields one record per CDR3 protein. The sample lists about 23,000 distinct CDR3 sequences, less than 60% occurring once. Points on this clonotype: The target antigen is unknown.

Trimming took off 5 bases at V and 0 bases at J, with 14 bases between the two ends. The V gene's germline CDR1 is MNHEY and CDR2 SMNVEV (reference sequence). This CDR3 has 16 amino acids. The sequence was collected from a human donor in good health. Sequenced sample: cultured T cells, either the whole culture or a sorted T cell fraction (not recorded which). The chain employs TRBV27 and TRBJ2-1, with D possibly being TRBD2 (6 bases). CDR3 loop: CASSATGSFSYNEQFF. The CDR3 nucleotides are TGTGCCAGCAGTGCTACCGGGAGCTTCTCCTACAATGAGCAGTTCTTC.